This is a list of T cell receptor beta chains from one sample in a study of T cell changes during pregnancy in multiple sclerosis. The table came from immunoSEQ multiplex PCR; TCRdb's copy has only in-frame clones and leaves some out. This sample carries 30,000 to 45,000 clones, roughly 91% of them seen once, and the ten largest clones take 6.1%. The sample in question was CD8+ T cells from peripheral blood mononuclear cells, obtained in the second trimester of pregnancy. The receptors come from a female donor with multiple sclerosis, enrolled in a pregnancy study. CDR3s include the opening cysteine and the closing phenylalanine or tryptophan. A D gene is named only where the DNA matches it firmly. Part of the rows lack a size; the others show once, few, many or a class for expanded clones.

D,size,J,V,CDR3,DNA
TRBD2,NA,TRBJ2-1,TRBV11-2,CASSLGSGSRNEQFF,TGTGCCAGCAGCTTAGGTAGCGGGAGTCGTAATGAGCAGTTCTTC
TRBD2,NA,TRBJ2-7,TRBV6-1,CASSAVTSGSPHEQYF,TGTGCCAGCAGTGCCGTTACTAGCGGGAGTCCCCACGAGCAGTACTTC
TRBD1,NA,TRBJ1-2,TRBV30,CAWSAGTAFYGYTF,TGTGCCTGGAGTGCAGGGACAGCTTTCTATGGCTACACCTTC
TRBD1,NA,TRBJ2-3,TRBV5-6,CASNLGTGRTDTQYF,TGTGCCAGCAACTTAGGGACAGGACGCACAGATACGCAGTATTTT
TRBD1,NA,TRBJ2-7,TRBV6-5,CASSLNRGWEQYF,TGTGCCAGCAGTTTGAACAGGGGTTGGGAGCAGTACTTC
NA,NA,TRBJ2-1,TRBV9,CASSVDAGMNEQFF,TGTGCCAGCAGCGTAGATGCGGGGATGAATGAGCAGTTCTTC
TRBD1,NA,TRBJ1-1,TRBV9,CASSVSGGTEAFF,TGTGCCAGCAGCGTATCAGGGGGCACTGAAGCTTTCTTT
NA,NA,TRBJ2-5,TRBV6-5,CASSRGLQETQYF,TGTGCCAGCAGCCGGGGATTACAAGAGACCCAGTACTTC
NA,NA,TRBJ1-6,TRBV9,CASSLTGQTSSYNSPLHF,TGTGCCAGCAGCCTCACCGGACAGACCAGCTCCTATAATTCACCCCTCCACTTT
NA,NA,TRBJ2-7,TRBV7-6,CASSLSANSAVEQYF,TGTGCCAGCAGCTTATCCGCGAACTCCGCCGTCGAGCAGTACTTC
TRBD1,NA,TRBJ1-1,TRBV4-3,CASSPDRGLEPNTEAFF,TGCGCCAGCAGCCCCGACAGGGGATTGGAACCGAACACTGAAGCTTTCTTT
NA,NA,TRBJ1-1,TRBV27,CASSLSLSMNTEAFF,TGTGCCAGCAGTTTATCTCTGAGCATGAACACTGAAGCTTTCTTT
TRBD1,NA,TRBJ1-1,TRBV4-2,CASSFGQDFEAFF,TGTGCCAGCAGCTTTGGACAGGACTTTGAAGCTTTCTTT
NA,NA,TRBJ2-2,TRBV5-6,CASSFLERVGGGELFF,TGTGCCAGCAGCTTCTTAGAACGCGTGGGAGGCGGGGAGCTGTTTTTT
NA,NA,TRBJ2-5,TRBV9,CASSVGRTQETQYF,TGTGCCAGCAGCGTCGGACGGACACAAGAGACCCAGTACTTC
TRBD1,NA,TRBJ2-7,TRBV7-6,CASSPGTGGITYEQYF,TGTGCCAGCAGCCCGGGAACAGGGGGCATCACCTACGAGCAGTACTTC
TRBD2,NA,TRBJ2-7,TRBV18,CASSPLAGETYEQYF,TGTGCCAGCTCACCACTAGCGGGGGAGACCTACGAGCAGTACTTC
TRBD1,NA,TRBJ2-2,TRBV29-1,CSAGQGAGELFF,TGCAGCGCCGGACAGGGGGCCGGGGAGCTGTTTTTT
TRBD1,NA,TRBJ2-7,TRBV7-3,CASSPWTGAWNEQYF,TGTGCCAGCAGCCCGTGGACAGGGGCTTGGAACGAGCAGTACTTC
TRBD2,NA,TRBJ2-1,TRBV5-1,CASSPGLAGVGGQFF,TGCGCCAGCAGCCCCGGACTAGCGGGAGTAGGCGGGCAGTTCTTC
NA,NA,TRBJ2-5,TRBV7-9,CASSSSILRSGAETQYF,TGTGCCAGCAGCTCCTCTATTCTAAGAAGTGGAGCGGAGACCCAGTACTTC
NA,NA,TRBJ2-7,TRBV30,CASYWGVEQYF,TGTGCCTCATACTGGGGGGTCGAGCAGTACTTC
NA,NA,TRBJ2-1,TRBV29-1,CSVEDFRQGQNEQFF,TGCAGCGTTGAAGATTTTAGGCAGGGTCAAAATGAGCAGTTCTTC
NA,NA,TRBJ1-4,TRBV7-6,CASSFRLRENEKLFF,TGTGCCAGCAGCTTTAGACTCCGCGAAAATGAAAAACTGTTTTTT
NA,NA,TRBJ1-4,TRBV6-5,CASSYVGGRVVKLFF,TGTGCCAGCAGTTATGTCGGTGGCAGGGTGGTAAAACTGTTTTTT
TRBD1,NA,TRBJ1-1,TRBV7-9,CASRDPGQRNTEAFF,TGTGCCAGCAGAGATCCGGGACAGAGAAACACTGAAGCTTTCTTT
NA,NA,TRBJ1-2,TRBV2,CASRTQNSQGGYTF,TGTGCCAGCAGAACCCAGAACTCTCAGGGGGGCTACACCTTC
TRBD1,NA,TRBJ2-7,TRBV12-5,CASGLPRGTYEQYF,TGTGCTAGTGGTCTACCCAGGGGGACCTACGAGCAGTACTTC
TRBD1,NA,TRBJ2-7,TRBV7-6,CASSHGQVEQYF,TGTGCCAGCAGCCATGGACAGGTCGAGCAGTACTTC
TRBD2,NA,TRBJ2-1,TRBV11-2,CASSFGGANEQFF,TGTGCCAGCAGCTTCGGGGGGGCCAATGAGCAGTTCTTC
TRBD1,once,TRBJ2-3,TRBV5-4,CAGTGPSTDTQYF,TGTGCCGGGACAGGCCCTAGCACAGATACGCAGTATTTT
NA,NA,TRBJ2-7,TRBV19,CASSILAGAYEQYF,TGTGCCAGTAGTATTTTGGCAGGTGCCTACGAGCAGTACTTC
TRBD1,once,TRBJ2-5,TRBV4-1,CASSRDSQETQYF,TGCGCCAGCAGCCGGGACAGCCAAGAGACCCAGTACTTC
TRBD2,NA,TRBJ2-3,TRBV2,CASSSGTTSTDTQYF,TGTGCCAGCAGCTCCGGGACTACCAGCACAGATACGCAGTATTTT
NA,NA,TRBJ1-2,TRBV4-2,CASSQVRTGTLNYGYTF,TGTGCCAGCAGCCAAGTACGAACCGGGACACTGAACTATGGCTACACCTTC
NA,NA,TRBJ2-7,TRBV7-9,CASTLGSGVSEQYF,TGTGCCAGCACCTTGGGATCAGGGGTTTCCGAGCAGTACTTC
TRBD2,NA,TRBJ2-7,TRBV5-4,CASSLTSGSYEQYF,TGTGCCAGCAGCTTGACTAGCGGCTCCTACGAGCAGTACTTC
TRBD2,NA,TRBJ2-3,TRBV4-1,CASSQVGRTSGSPDTQYF,TGCGCCAGCAGCCAAGTGGGAAGGACTAGCGGGAGCCCAGATACGCAGTATTTT
NA,NA,TRBJ2-7,TRBV14,CASGQRWDEQYF,TGTGCCAGCGGACAACGTTGGGACGAGCAGTACTTC
NA,NA,TRBJ1-1,TRBV5-4,CASSLWQGHAFF,TGTGCCAGCAGCTTGTGGCAGGGCCACGCTTTCTTT